This is a list of T cell receptor beta chains from one sample in a study of T cell responses to AZD1222 COVID-19 vaccine. Assay used: immunoSEQ multiplex PCR; TCRdb lists only in-frame clones, some missing. The repertoire holds roughly 130,000 clones, with around nine tenths as singletons. This sample comprised peripheral blood, obtained 28 days after the second AZD1222 dose. Every receptor here comes from an adult who received the AZD1222 COVID-19 vaccine. The CDR3 runs from the conserved cysteine through the conserved F or W. Each record gives: V gene, J gene, CDR3 protein.

TRBV5-1,TRBJ1-1,CASSYGRTEAFF
TRBV11-3,TRBJ2-4,CASSLGQFVAKNIQYF
TRBV30,TRBJ1-5,CAWSVRARSNQPQHF
TRBV11-2,TRBJ1-2,CASSSNDRPNYGYTF
TRBV7-8,TRBJ1-3,CASSSHGSGNTIYF
TRBV2,TRBJ1-1,CASSPKGRWLNTEAFF
TRBV18,TRBJ2-7,CASSPAGYPYEQYF
TRBV18,TRBJ2-7,CASSLRDSTYEQYF
TRBV11-2,TRBJ2-5,CASSLDGMGVRKETQYF
TRBV19,TRBJ2-7,CARNCSGGLYEQYF
TRBV27,TRBJ2-5,CASRRKVAAGQETQYF
TRBV18,TRBJ1-4,CASSPRTDVATNEKLFF
TRBV7-2,TRBJ2-7,CASSPTANSGRAGMQYF
TRBV19,TRBJ2-1,CASSPRDRYNEQFF
TRBV28,TRBJ2-6,CASSSSSGANVLTF
TRBV7-9,TRBJ1-4,CASSETGQSEKLFF
TRBV19,TRBJ1-2,CASSTPVFLGYTF
TRBV9,TRBJ2-1,CASSVYHSYNEQFF
TRBV18,TRBJ1-6,CASSPDSRSPLHF
TRBV18,TRBJ1-3,CASSPRWDRGPGWSGSGNTIYF
TRBV2,TRBJ2-1,CASSERYEQFF
TRBV5-5,TRBJ1-1,CASSLSSPRRTEAFF
TRBV5-1,TRBJ1-1,CASRLDGTANTEAFF
TRBV19,TRBJ1-6,CASSPGGDSPLHF
TRBV6-6,TRBJ1-6,CASSHAPDRVGSPLHF
TRBV11-2,TRBJ2-7,CASSFGGHSYEQYF
TRBV5-8,TRBJ2-7,CASSSNGFGEQYF
TRBV11-2,TRBJ2-3,CASSLVPLAGGPDTQYF
TRBV7-2,TRBJ2-2,CASSLGGAGAYTGELFF
TRBV18,TRBJ2-1,CASSPGLTARNEQFF
TRBV7-3,TRBJ2-1,CASSPTWGGGGNEQFF